This TCR beta chain was recorded in a study of blood T cell repertoires in COVID-19. Turning to the study itself: Acute and convalescent COVID-19 samples came from the United States, Italy and Spain.

Sequenced by immunoSEQ multiplex PCR; TCRdb stores in-frame clones only, minus some. Of 150,000 or so clones listed, approximately 92% were seen once; the top ten hold 13%. Germline V gives CDR1 KGHSH, CDR2 LQKENI. V lost 3 bases to trimming and J lost 3 bases, with 18 bases between them. The CDR3 runs 16 residues. This clonotype was obtained from a man aged 18 to 29 with COVID-19, enrolled during active disease. The sequenced material came from peripheral blood. The gene calls are TRBV18 and TRBJ2-7; D ambiguous. The CDR3 DNA is TGTGCCAGCTCACCTTTTCCCCAGACACCGGACTACGAGCAGTACTTC. Its translation: CASSPFPQTPDYEQYF.